The clone carrying this T cell receptor (beta chain) came up once. The sample is drawn from a study of blood T cell repertoires in COVID-19. Whole-study context: Samples came from the United States, Italy and Spain, spanning acute and convalescent COVID-19.

Authors' methods: Estimation of nucleated cell counts relied on the amplification of reference gene primers. TCRdb's table, derived via immunoSEQ multiplex PCR, lists solely in-frame clones and lacks some. D and trimming were read from the DNA, whereas the V and J calls and clone size are those reported in that table. The table records some 12,000 clones, 90% of them present only once. Germline trimming cut 5 bases from V and 5 bases from J; bases unmatched to any gene: 8. This CDR3 is 14 amino acids long. Germline V gene lookup returns CDR1 SEHNR and CDR2 FQNEAQ (reference sequence). The sample comprised peripheral blood. The chain recombines TRBV7-9 with TRBJ1-2; TRBD1 agrees at 7 bases. The sequence was collected from a man in his 70s with active COVID-19. CDR3 protein: CASSVRGSRYGYTF. CDR3 coding DNA: TGTGCCAGCAGCGTCAGGGGGTCGAGATATGGCTACACCTTC.